This TCR beta chain derives from a study of OX40 agonist ivuxolimab in advanced cancers. Overall study context: The group had a mean age of around 60 years, ranged from about 20 to 80, and was 75% to 85% male. Study-wide findings and caveats: The mean number of expanded clones was higher in CD8+ T cells than in CD4+. Antigen targets of the expanded peripheral T cells went undetermined.

Data came from immunoSEQ multiplex PCR; TCRdb stores just in-frame clones and leaves some out. The sample lists some 46,000 clones; around 94% were seen once. Germline V CDR1 and CDR2: SGDLS, YYNGEE. V lost 0 bases to trimming and J lost 5 bases, with 9 bases between them. The CDR3 totals 13 residues. Notes on this clone: The antigen remains unidentified.

The receptor comes from an adult with an advanced solid tumor such as melanoma, head and neck, liver or kidney cancer. This chain uses TRBV9 with TRBJ2-7, with D possibly TRBD2 on 6 matching bases. Source: CD4+ or CD8+ T cells sorted from blood, taken in a trial of the OX40 agonist ivuxolimab. The CDR3 DNA reads as TGTGCCAGCAGCGTAGGGGGCGGGAACGAGCAGTACTTC. It translates to CASSVGGGNEQYF.